What follows are 29 T cell receptor beta chains derived from one specimen sequenced in a study of blood T cell repertoires in COVID-19 (dated by TCRdb to 2018 to 2020). Library construction relied on the immunoSEQ multiplex PCR assay. As stored in TCRdb, this immuneACCESS dataset retains in-frame rearrangements with V and J assigned. A fraction of the clones does not appear; measured against another copy, unresolved V genes explain less than half of the discrepancy, and the remainder lacks a known reason. The sample profile shows a few hundred thousand clones; around 84% of them were found once. 0.98% of the sample lies in the top ten. The sample comprised peripheral blood. These receptor sequences come from a man aged 40-49 years with acute or convalescent COVID-19.

V gene TRBV5-4 combines with J gene TRBJ2-7, with TRBD1 identical over 7 bases. Germline-derived CDR1 and CDR2 are SGHNT and YYREEE (reference sequence). This CDR3 is built from 14 residues. After removal of 2 bases from V and 0 bases from J, the junction contained 2 bases not matched to a gene. CDR3 in DNA: TGTGCCAGCAGCTTACAGGGGAACTCCTACGAGCAGTACTTC. Translated: CASSLQGNSYEQYF.

This rearrangement joins TRBV9 to TRBJ1-3, with D maybe TRBD1 (5 bases). CDR3 length: 15 residues. In germline, CDR1 is SGDLS, CDR2 YYNGEE. Trimming shortened V by 0 bases and J by 2 bases, and 9 bases separated the two germline ends. CDR3 sequence: CASSVEGFPGNTIYF. CDR3 coding DNA: TGTGCCAGCAGCGTAGAGGGGTTTCCTGGAAACACCATATATTTT.

The chain employs TRBV28 and TRBJ2-7, with 10 nucleotides matching TRBD2. From germline, CDR1 is MDHEN and CDR2 SYDVKM. V lost 10 bases and J lost 4; bases outside the gene matches: 19. The CDR3 extends over 17 amino acids. The CDR3 DNA sequence: TGTGCCACAGCCCCGGAGCGGGGGGGCCCTTTTCGGTACGAGCAGTACTTC. Protein: CATAPERGGPFRYEQYF.

The chain links TRBV28 to TRBJ1-4; 11 bases agree with TRBD1. Germline values: CDR1 MDHEN, CDR2 SYDVKM. The CDR3 has 16 residues. J was trimmed by 6 bases and V by 6 bases; bases with no gene match: 9. This chain's CDR3 is CASRLDRGRLDEKLFF. The DNA of the CDR3 is TGTGCCAGCAGACTGGACAGGGGGCGCTTGGATGAAAAACTGTTTTTT.

CDR3 residues: CASSARGSGGSKEYF. CDR3 bases: TGTGCCAGCAGCGCCAGAGGTAGCGGGGGGTCCAAGGAGTACTTC. The chain recombines TRBV9 with TRBJ2-5; 10 nucleotides align to TRBD2. Germline CDR1 and CDR2: SGDLS and YYNGEE. With 3 bases clipped from V and 12 bases from J, the junction kept 14 bases outside the gene matches. This CDR3 has 15 residues.

The V and J genes are TRBV9 and TRBJ1-1, with no clear D. CDR3 size: 14 residues. Per germline, CDR1 SGDLS and CDR2 YYNGEE. V was shortened by 4 bases and J by 1 base, with 11 bases between the two germline ends. DNA for the CDR3: TGTGCCAGCAGCCCCCGGGTCTCGAACACTGAAGCTTTCTTT. It is translated as CASSPRVSNTEAFF.

The chain couples TRBV5-5 to TRBJ1-1, with 9 bases matching TRBD1. V trimming: 0 bases; J trimming: 5 bases; junction bases outside the gene matches: 5. Germline V lookup: CDR1 SGHKS, CDR2 YYEKEE (reference sequence). The CDR3 runs 15 residues. CDR3 DNA sequence: TGTGCCAGCAGCTTGGAGACAGGGGGTTATACTGAAGCTTTCTTT. Residues: CASSLETGGYTEAFF.

The DNA for the CDR3 is TGTGCCAGCAGTCCTCCAGGGGGGCTGTTAGAAAAACTGTTTTTT. Its translation is CASSPPGGLLEKLFF. The V and J genes are TRBV28 and TRBJ1-4, with 7 bases matching TRBD1. The CDR3 is made up of 15 amino acids. V was clipped by 5 bases and J by 8 bases; unmatched bases: 11. The V gene's germline CDR1 is MDHEN and CDR2 SYDVKM.

This chain links TRBV6-5 with TRBJ1-5; D ambiguous. The CDR3 length is 13 residues. V was pared by 7 bases and J by 7 bases, with 14 bases between. The germline CDR1 and CDR2 sequences are MNHEY and SVGAGI. As DNA, the CDR3 is TGTGCCAGCATCAGTCACACGGGACAGCCCCAGCATTTT. Translation gives CASISHTGQPQHF.

The chain employs TRBV12-3 or TRBV12-4 and TRBJ1-2, with 8 bases aligning to TRBD1. V was pared by 5 bases and J by 8 bases, with 7 bases of the junction left unmatched. CDR3 length equals 13 residues. CDR3 sequence (DNA): TGTGCCAGCAGTCGACAGGGGAGCTGGGGCTACACCTTC. Amino acids: CASSRQGSWGYTF.

The V gene is TRBV19, the J gene TRBJ1-2, with D perhaps TRBD1 (5 bases). Germline CDR1 LNHDA, CDR2 SQIVND (reference sequence). This CDR3 comprises 15 residues. V was trimmed by 3 bases and J by 7 bases, leaving 18 bases between them. The CDR3 DNA is TGTGCCAGTAGTATCTACTTAGGGGCCCAGGGTGGCTACACCTTC. This sequence encodes CASSIYLGAQGGYTF.

V and J are TRBV4-3 and TRBJ1-4; 8 bases are shared with TRBD1. The junction had 9 bases not matched to a gene; V was cut back by 0 bases and J by 12 bases. The germline V gene has CDR1 LGHNA and CDR2 YSLEER. The CDR3 extends over 15 amino acids. The CDR3 spells CASSQDGQGGMELFF. In DNA, the CDR3 is TGCGCCAGCAGCCAAGATGGACAGGGAGGGATGGAACTGTTTTTT.

The V gene is TRBV6-5, the J gene TRBJ2-5; weak D call: TRBD2 (5 bases). Germline V gene lookup returns CDR1 MNHEY and CDR2 SVGAGI. Between the trimmed V and J ends, which lost 5 bases and 4 bases, there was a span of 8 bases. The CDR3 loop spans 12 amino acids. Written as DNA, the CDR3 is TGTGCCAGCAGTACGGGAACAGAGACCCAGTACTTC. Translated: CASSTGTETQYF.

This chain's CDR3 is CASSGGPSYNEQFF. CDR3 DNA: TGTGCCAGCAGCGGGGGCCCCTCCTACAATGAGCAGTTCTTC. The chain couples TRBV9 to TRBJ2-1, with TRBD1 as a possible D gene (5 bases). V gave up 3 bases and J gave up 0 bases, with 7 bases separating them. This CDR3 is 14 amino acids long. Germline CDR1 and CDR2: SGDLS and YYNGEE. Supplemented by reference TRBV9 and TRBJ2-1, the full variable domain reads DSGVTQTPKHLITATGQRVTLRCSPRSGDLSVYWYQQSLDQGLQFLIQYYNGEERAKGNILERFSAQQFPDLHSELNLSSLELGDSALYFCASSGGPSYNEQFFGPGTRLTVL.

This clone was seen once. The chain is built from TRBV7-9 and TRBJ1-1; D remains ambiguous. The CDR3 sequence is 15 residues long. Germline V gene lookup returns CDR1 SEHNR and CDR2 FQNEAQ (reference sequence). V dropped 2 bases and J dropped 2 bases, with 12 bases sitting between them. CDR3 coding DNA: TGTGCCAGCAGCTTACGCGGGGAAGGAAACACTGAAGCTTTCTTT. It codes for CASSLRGEGNTEAFF.

The V gene is TRBV7-2, the J gene TRBJ2-7, with TRBD1 as a possible D gene (6 bases). V was cut by 6 bases and J by 5 bases, with 17 bases left in between. There are 14 residues in the CDR3. The germline CDR1 and CDR2 sequences are SGHTA and FQGNSA. The CDR3 bases are TGTGCCAGCAGTCCTTACAGGGTGGAGAACGAGCAGTACTTC. This sequence encodes CASSPYRVENEQYF.

J is TRBJ1-5 and V is TRBV6-2 or TRBV6-3, with a tentative D call TRBD1 (5 bases). This CDR3 comprises 14 residues. The V and J ends lost 6 bases and 7 bases respectively, with 16 bases between them. Germline-derived CDR1 and CDR2 are MNHEY and SVGEGT. The CDR3 sequence is CASSEALGPQPQHF. The CDR3 DNA follows: TGTGCCAGCAGCGAAGCTTTGGGGCCCCAGCCCCAGCATTTT.

The rearrangement links TRBV14 to TRBJ1-1; D is ambiguous. The germline gives CDR1 SGHDN, CDR2 FVKESK. Trimming cost V 2 bases and J 0 bases, with 10 bases left between them. This CDR3 has 15 residues. The CDR3 loop reads CASSQSHTLNTEAFF. Written as DNA, the CDR3 is TGTGCCAGCAGCCAATCACACACACTGAACACTGAAGCTTTCTTT.

The chain uses TRBV30 and TRBJ1-3; D call uncertain. V lost 3 bases and J lost 4, with 13 bases in between. The germline V gene encodes CDR1 GTSNPN and CDR2 SVGIG (reference sequence). The CDR3 consists of 14 residues. The CDR3 here is CAWSLGETGNTIYF. CDR3 bases: TGTGCCTGGAGCCTCGGGGAAACCGGAAACACCATATATTTT.

The V call is TRBV11-3, the J call TRBJ1-6; D perhaps matches TRBD1 (5 bases). This CDR3 contains 13 residues. Deletions cut 5 bases from V and 10 bases from J, with 12 bases between. Germline lookup yields CDR1 SGHNT and CDR2 YENEEA. The CDR3 DNA reads as TGTGCCAGCAGCGCGGGACCTCAATCACCCCTCCACTTT. Translating gives CASSAGPQSPLHF.

This clone appeared a few times. The J gene is TRBJ1-2, the V gene TRBV30; 8 bases are a match to TRBD1. Germline CDR1 and CDR2: GTSNPN and SVGIG (reference sequence). This CDR3 is 14 amino acids long. Trimming took 2 bases from V and 8 from J; bases not matched to a gene: 10. The CDR3 DNA reads TGTGCCTGGAGTTCGCAGGGGGCCTTCGGGGGCTACACCTTC. This sequence encodes CAWSSQGAFGGYTF.

The chain couples TRBV7-2 to TRBJ2-7; D not resolved. Germline loops: CDR1 SGHTA, CDR2 FQGNSA. V was cut by 7 bases and J by 3 bases, with 13 bases left in between. The CDR3 consists of 13 residues. CDR3: CASNSAPGYEQYF. Written as DNA, the CDR3 is TGTGCCAGCAATTCCGCCCCGGGCTACGAGCAGTACTTC.

The CDR3 coding sequence is TGTGCCAGTTTCCATACAGGGGCTGGCTACACCTTC. Translating it yields CASFHTGAGYTF. This chain joins TRBV19 and TRBJ1-2; 7 nucleotides align to TRBD1. Germline V CDR1 and CDR2: LNHDA, SQIVND (reference sequence). After removal of 8 bases from V and 7 bases from J, the junction contained 7 bases not matched to a gene. The CDR3 is 12 amino acids.

This clone turned up a few times. The V and J genes are TRBV11-2 and TRBJ2-5, with 8 bases matching TRBD2. The CDR3 spans 16 residues. Germline V lookup: CDR1 SGHAT, CDR2 FQNNGV. J was trimmed by 1 base and V by 5 bases; bases with no gene match: 9. The CDR3 is CASSPRWSGGQETQYF. The CDR3 nucleotides are TGTGCCAGCAGCCCCCGGTGGAGCGGGGGCCAAGAGACCCAGTACTTC.

The genes are TRBV5-1 and TRBJ1-6; D not certain. Germline CDR1 SGHRS, CDR2 YFSETQ. This CDR3 contains 14 residues. V was pared by 1 base and J by 9 bases, with 11 bases between. CDR3: CASSLTLTGSPLHF. The CDR3 DNA reads TGCGCCAGCAGCTTGACCCTAACCGGTTCACCCCTCCACTTT. The full variable domain, its missing parts supplied by reference TRBV5-1 and TRBJ1-6, is KAGVTQTPRYLIKTRGQQVTLSCSPISGHRSVSWYQQTPGQGLQFLFEYFSETQRNKGNFPGRFSGRQFSNSRSEMNVSTLELGDSALYLCASSLTLTGSPLHFGNGTRLTVT.

The chain couples TRBV5-6 to TRBJ2-4; 9 bases map to TRBD1. Germline CDR1 SGHDT, CDR2 YYEEEE. Trimming removed 4 bases from V and 2 bases from J; junction bases left unmatched: 4. CDR3 length: 15 amino acids. CDR3 in amino acids: CASSLGQGPKNIQYF. The CDR3 DNA is TGTGCCAGCAGCCTGGGACAGGGACCCAAAAACATTCAGTACTTC.

The chain links TRBV6-4 to TRBJ1-6; D is undetermined. Trimming removed 6 bases at V and 8 bases at J, with 14 bases between. The CDR3 spans 14 residues. Germline CDR1 is MRHNA and CDR2 is SNTAGT. The CDR3 protein is CASSRTTEDSPLHF. DNA of the CDR3: TGTGCCAGCAGCCGTACGACGGAGGATTCACCCCTCCACTTT.

The rearrangement uses TRBV9 and TRBJ2-2, with 8 bases lining up with TRBD1. The V gene's germline CDR1 is SGDLS and CDR2 YYNGEE. CDR3 size: 14 residues. The V gene end was trimmed by 6 bases and the J gene end by 3 bases; junction bases not matched to a gene: 4. Here the CDR3 reads CASTRGPDTGELFF. CDR3 bases: TGTGCCAGCACCAGGGGGCCGGACACCGGGGAGCTGTTTTTT.

This chain joins TRBV24-1 and TRBJ2-1; 8 bases align to TRBD1. The CDR3 length is 14 residues. The J segment lost 7 bases and the V segment lost 3 bases, leaving 4 bases of the junction unmatched. From germline, CDR1 is KGHDR and CDR2 SFDVKD. This CDR3 is CATSDRHRGNEQFF. CDR3 DNA sequence: TGTGCCACCAGTGATCGACACAGGGGGAATGAGCAGTTCTTC.